Presented here are 21 T cell receptor beta chains from one specimen sequenced in a study of blood T cell repertoires in COVID-19. Libraries were prepared by immunoSEQ multiplex PCR; TCRdb keeps only in-frame clonotypes and omits some of them. The repertoire holds more than 300,000 clones, with just over 85% as singletons. Input material: PBMCs or T cells enriched from blood (not recorded which). Receptor source: a man aged 25 to 45 who had recovered from COVID-19.

The chain couples TRBV27 to TRBJ1-6; TRBD1 aligns across 8 bases. V was clipped by 5 bases and J by 2 bases; unmatched bases: 8. CDR3 size: 17 residues. Germline values: CDR1 MNHEY, CDR2 SMNVEV (reference sequence). DNA for the CDR3: TGTGCCAGCAGTCCCCGGACAGGGAGGACCTATAATTCACCCCTCCACTTT. Its translation: CASSPRTGRTYNSPLHF.

The chain recombines TRBV12-2 with TRBJ2-7; TRBD2 is the table's D call and was not checked against the DNA. TRBV12-2 is noted as a pseudogene. The CDR3 contains 15 residues. The CDR3 spells CASRKTSGRIIEQYF. CDR3 nucleotide sequence: TGTGCAAGTCGGAAGACTAGCGGGAGAATCATCGAGCAGTACTTC.

J is TRBJ2-3 and V is TRBV5-1, with TRBD2 matching over 13 bases. CDR3 length equals 18 residues. Germline CDR1 and CDR2: SGHRS and YFSETQ. The V segment lost 2 bases and the J segment 2 bases; nucleotides outside the gene matches: 8. The CDR3 DNA reads as TGCGCCAGCAGCTTCGGACTAGCGGGAGCCCTAATCACAGATACGCAGTATTTT. It encodes CASSFGLAGALITDTQYF.

The rearrangement links TRBV30 to TRBJ1-2; 7 nucleotides match TRBD1. This CDR3 comprises 13 residues. Germline-derived CDR1 and CDR2 are GTSNPN and SVGIG (reference sequence). With 2 bases clipped from V and 4 bases from J, the junction kept 4 bases outside the gene matches. CDR3 sequence reads: CAWSQGGPYGYTF. The CDR3 DNA reads as TGTGCCTGGAGTCAGGGGGGCCCCTATGGCTACACCTTC.

V and J are TRBV19 and TRBJ2-1, with TRBD1 matching over 12 bases. CDR3 length: 16 amino acids. V lost 3 bases to trimming and J lost 8 bases; unmatched junction nucleotides: 8. Germline-derived CDR1 and CDR2 are LNHDA and SQIVND (reference sequence). CDR3 sequence (DNA): TGTGCCAGTAGTATCCTATGGGGACAGGGGGCTGATGAGCAGTTCTTC. Its translation is CASSILWGQGADEQFF.

The CDR3: CASSNLQGIETQYF. The CDR3 coding sequence is TGTGCCAGTAGTAACCTGCAGGGGATCGAGACCCAGTACTTC. The V call is TRBV19, the J call TRBJ2-5, with D perhaps matching TRBD1 (6 bases). Per germline, CDR1 LNHDA and CDR2 SQIVND (reference sequence). V lost 4 bases and J 5 bases, leaving 14 bases between the germline ends. The CDR3 spans 14 residues.

CDR3 residues: CASSESSEAFF. The CDR3 nucleotides are TGTGCCAGCAGTGAATCGAGTGAAGCTTTCTTT. V and J are TRBV25-1 and TRBJ1-1; D not resolved. Germline CDR1 is MGHDK and CDR2 is SYGVNS. Trimming removed 1 base at V and 7 bases at J, with 4 bases between. The CDR3 extends over 11 amino acids. Using reference TRBV25-1 and TRBJ1-1 for the parts outside the CDR3, the full variable domain is EADIYQTPRYLVIGTGKKITLECSQTMGHDKMYWYQQDPGMELHLIHYSYGVNSTEKGDLSSESTVSRIRTEHFPLTLESARPSHTSQYLCASSESSEAFFGQGTRLTVV.

The V gene is TRBV4-1, the J gene TRBJ2-2, with D unclear. V dropped 3 bases and J dropped 4 bases, with 9 bases sitting between them. The CDR3 consists of 14 residues. CDR1 MGHRA and CDR2 YSYEKL come from the germline V gene. CDR3 amino acids: CASSQNALTGELFF. CDR3 coding DNA: TGCGCCAGCAGCCAGAACGCGCTCACCGGGGAGCTGTTTTTT.

This rearrangement joins TRBV15 to TRBJ2-3; TRBD2 matches at 14 bases. The CDR3 is made up of 19 amino acids. Trimming cost V 5 bases and J 8 bases; bases outside gene matches: 18. CDR1 is LNHNV and CDR2 is YYDKDF in the germline V gene (reference sequence). The CDR3 DNA is TGTGCCACCAGCTTTTGGCCTCAAGAGACTAGCGGGGGGGCTGGTACGCAGTATTTT. Translating it yields CATSFWPQETSGGAGTQYF.

V gene TRBV7-9 combines with J gene TRBJ1-2; TRBD1 might be the D (6 bases). The V end was cut by 2 bases, the J end by 8 bases, with 18 bases between. The CDR3 covers 15 residues. Germline V gene lookup returns CDR1 SEHNR and CDR2 FQNEAQ (reference sequence). The CDR3 bases are TGTGCCAGCAGCTTAACGCCCCACAGGGTAGACGGCTACACCTTC. This codes for CASSLTPHRVDGYTF.

This chain joins TRBV27 and TRBJ2-7; TRBD2 matches at 8 bases. Germline trimming cut 3 bases from V and 7 bases from J; bases unmatched to any gene: 11. Germline CDR1 and CDR2: MNHEY and SMNVEV (reference sequence). The CDR3 is 15 residues long. The CDR3 is CASSFYERGTGEQYF. The CDR3 DNA follows: TGTGCCAGCAGTTTTTACGAGCGGGGGACGGGGGAGCAGTACTTC.

The chain uses TRBV28 and TRBJ1-4; 9 bases are a match to TRBD1. The CDR3 covers 14 residues. Germline assignment: CDR1 MDHEN and CDR2 SYDVKM. V shed 11 bases, J shed 4 bases, and the junction held 8 bases outside the gene matches. In DNA, the CDR3 is TGTGCCTGTGGTCGGGACAGGGATAATGAAAAACTGTTTTTT. Translating gives CACGRDRDNEKLFF.

This clone was recorded once. The chain has TRBV7-9 and TRBJ2-2; the match to TRBD1 covers 8 bases. Trimming cost V 3 bases and J 3 bases; bases outside gene matches: 9. This CDR3 has 17 residues. Germline-derived CDR1 and CDR2 are SEHNR and FQNEAQ (reference sequence). The CDR3 region is CASSLPGGLRDTGELFF. As DNA, the CDR3 is TGTGCCAGCAGCTTGCCAGGGGGCTTGAGGGACACCGGGGAGCTGTTTTTT.

The chain's CDR3 is CASSLDSGGAPYEQFF. The CDR3 region has the DNA TGTGCCAGCAGCTTAGATAGCGGGGGGGCTCCTTATGAGCAGTTCTTC. The chain uses TRBV11-2 and TRBJ2-1, with TRBD2 matching 11 bases. V lost 0 bases, J lost 8 bases, and 6 bases stayed unmatched. CDR3 length equals 16 residues. Germline values: CDR1 SGHAT, CDR2 FQNNGV.

This clone has at least ten counts. This rearrangement joins TRBV19 to TRBJ1-1; possible D gene TRBD1, 6 bases. The CDR3 totals 12 residues. The germline V gene has CDR1 LNHDA and CDR2 SQIVND (reference sequence). The V gene lost 6 bases and the J gene lost 7 bases, with 12 bases spanning the gap. In nucleotides, the CDR3 is TGTGCCAGTAGGGGGGCACTCCGTGAAGCTTTCTTT. Protein: CASRGALREAFF. Full variable domain (missing parts from reference TRBV19 and TRBJ1-1): DGGITQSPKYLFRKEGQNVTLSCEQNLNHDAMYWYRQDPGQGLRLIYYSQIVNDFQKGDIAEGYSVSREKKESFPLTVTSAQKNPTAFYLCASRGALREAFFGQGTRLTVV.

The CDR3 is CASSQEFQGQGTYNEQFF. Written as DNA, the CDR3 is TGTGCCAGCAGCCAAGAATTCCAGGGACAGGGTACCTACAATGAGCAGTTCTTC. The chain uses TRBV3-1 (or the pseudogene TRBV3-2) and TRBJ2-1, with 9 bases identical to TRBD1. CDR1 LGHDT and CDR2 YNNKEL come from the germline V gene (reference sequence). The CDR3 contains 18 residues. Germline trimming cut 0 bases from V and 2 bases from J; bases unmatched to any gene: 8.

The chain carries TRBV18 and TRBJ1-3; D is perhaps TRBD1 (6 bases). This CDR3 is built from 16 residues. Germline lookup yields CDR1 KGHSH and CDR2 LQKENI. Trimming removed 6 bases from V and 4 bases from J, with 19 bases in between. CDR3 in amino acids: CASSDQQGLYGNTIYF. CDR3 DNA: TGTGCCAGCTCGGATCAACAGGGTTTGTACGGAAACACCATATATTTT.

The rearrangement joins TRBV5-1 to TRBJ2-2, with TRBD2 matching 8 bases. The CDR3 consists of 15 residues. Losses at the gene ends were 1 base for V and 1 base for J; bases not matched to a gene: 0. Germline lookup yields CDR1 SGHRS and CDR2 YFSETQ. The CDR3 sequence: CASSLLAGNTGELFF. The CDR3, as DNA: TGCGCCAGCAGCTTGCTAGCGGGGAACACCGGGGAGCTGTTTTTT.

The chain recombines TRBV24-1 with TRBJ2-1, with D possibly TRBD1 on 6 matching bases. V was trimmed by 11 bases and J by 5 bases, leaving 18 bases between them. The CDR3 contains 14 residues. Germline V gene sequence: CDR1 KGHDR, CDR2 SFDVKD. CDR3 region: CAIGPGVRDNEQFF. The CDR3 DNA sequence: TGTGCCATCGGACCAGGGGTTAGGGACAATGAGCAGTTCTTC.

This clone appeared many times. The chain employs TRBV7-9 and TRBJ2-2; D is possibly TRBD1 (6 bases). Germline V gene sequence: CDR1 SEHNR, CDR2 FQNEAQ (reference sequence). Trimming shortened V by 4 bases and J by 3 bases, and 9 bases separated the two germline ends. This CDR3 contains 14 residues. For the CDR3, the DNA is TGTGCCAGCAGCTCAGGGGTTTACACCGGGGAGCTGTTTTTT. This codes for CASSSGVYTGELFF.

Only a few counts were recorded for this clone. The chain recombines TRBV19 with TRBJ1-2, with a tentative D call TRBD1 (5 bases). Between the trimmed V and J ends, which lost 7 bases and 8 bases, there was a span of 11 bases. This CDR3 spans 11 amino acids. Germline V gene sequence: CDR1 LNHDA, CDR2 SQIVND (reference sequence). CDR3 sequence: CASMGRKGYTF. The CDR3 DNA reads as TGTGCCAGTATGGGGCGAAAGGGCTACACCTTC.